The 22 T cell receptor beta chains below all came from one sample that was sequenced in a study of graft-versus-host responses after intestinal transplantation. Assay used: immunoSEQ multiplex PCR; TCRdb lists only in-frame clones, some missing. This table holds about 38,000 clones, around 83% found once. Source: PBMCs, taken 1,000 to 1,200 days after transplant. Every receptor here comes from a human patient who received an intestinal transplant, so some T cells may come from the graft donor.

The genes are TRBV19 and TRBJ2-7; D might be TRBD2 (5 bases). The CDR3 has 18 amino acids. V lost 4 bases and J lost 0, with 22 bases in between. Germline loops: CDR1 LNHDA, CDR2 SQIVND (reference sequence). The CDR3 DNA reads TGTGCCAGTAGTACCACCCCAGTACCGGGGAAGAACTCCTACGAGCAGTACTTC. This translates into CASSTTPVPGKNSYEQYF.

The J gene is TRBJ2-5, the V gene TRBV19; TRBD1 aligns across 9 bases. Germline CDR1 reads LNHDA; CDR2 reads SQIVND (reference sequence). After removal of 3 bases from V and 2 bases from J, the junction contained 10 bases not matched to a gene. The CDR3 totals 17 residues. CDR3 loop: CASSMRMWGTGQETQYF. CDR3 in DNA: TGTGCCAGTAGTATGCGCATGTGGGGGACAGGGCAAGAGACCCAGTACTTC.

The genes are TRBV6-1 and TRBJ2-1; 8 nucleotides line up with TRBD2. The V and J ends lost 5 bases and 6 bases, in that order; junction bases with no gene match: 9. CDR1 is MNHNS, CDR2 SASEGT, per germline. This CDR3 contains 15 residues. CDR3 DNA: TGTGCCAGCAGTTTGGCGGCGGGAGGAGGCAATGAGCAGTTCTTC. As protein: CASSLAAGGGNEQFF.

This clone appeared once. In nucleotides, the CDR3 is TGTGCCAGCAGCCATAACAGGGACTGGGACACTGAAGCTTTCTTT. This sequence encodes CASSHNRDWDTEAFF. This chain joins TRBV5-6 and TRBJ1-1; D is possibly TRBD1 (6 bases). The CDR3 is 15 amino acids. Looked up from germline, CDR1 is SGHDT and CDR2 is YYEEEE. The V end lost 4 bases, the J end lost 3 bases, and 16 bases lay between the germline ends. Full variable domain (remainder filled in from reference TRBV5-6 and TRBJ1-1): DAGVTQSPTHLIKTRGQQVTLRCSPKSGHDTVSWYQQALGQGPQFIFQYYEEEERQRGNFPDRFSGHQFPNYSSELNVNALLLGDSALYLCASSHNRDWDTEAFFGQGTRLTVV.

The chain links TRBV6-5 to TRBJ1-5; 7 bases are a match to TRBD1. This CDR3 spans 14 amino acids. Unmatched junction bases numbered 5, after V lost 6 bases and J lost 3 bases. From germline, CDR1 is MNHEY and CDR2 SVGAGI. The CDR3 bases are TGTGCCAGCAGCCCTGACAGGGTCAATCAGCCCCAGCATTTT. Protein sequence: CASSPDRVNQPQHF.

A few counts support this clone. The V gene is TRBV6-1, the J gene TRBJ1-3; D gene ambiguous. Germline assignment: CDR1 MNHNS and CDR2 SASEGT. The CDR3 runs to 13 residues. V lost 8 bases and J 8 bases, leaving 16 bases between the germline ends. The CDR3 sequence: CASLSLDEDTIYF. The CDR3, as DNA: TGTGCCAGCCTTTCCCTGGACGAAGACACCATATATTTT.

The chain carries TRBV6-1 and TRBJ1-1; D remains unclear. The V gene lost 2 bases and the J gene lost 0 bases, with 13 bases spanning the gap. Germline V CDR1 and CDR2: MNHNS, SASEGT. CDR3 length: 16 amino acids. The CDR3 loop reads CASSEQYGFMNTEAFF. In DNA, the CDR3 is TGTGCCAGCAGTGAACAGTACGGCTTTATGAACACTGAAGCTTTCTTT.

The V and J genes are TRBV6-5 and TRBJ1-1, with D perhaps matching TRBD1 (5 bases). Per germline, CDR1 MNHEY and CDR2 SVGAGI. The V and J ends lost 2 bases and 4 bases respectively, with 8 bases between them. The CDR3 has 13 amino acids. The CDR3 region is CASSYEGRTEAFF. CDR3 coding DNA: TGTGCCAGCAGTTACGAGGGACGCACTGAAGCTTTCTTT.

This rearrangement joins TRBV18 to TRBJ2-1, with D uncertain. CDR3 length: 14 residues. The germline gives CDR1 KGHSH, CDR2 LQKENI. V was shortened by 4 bases and J by 4 bases, with 11 bases between the two germline ends. The CDR3 DNA reads as TGTGCCAGCTCACTGGCCGGGCTATACAATGAGCAGTTCTTC. Its protein product is CASSLAGLYNEQFF.

The V call is TRBV5-1, the J call TRBJ2-3; D not certain. Germline CDR1 SGHRS, CDR2 YFSETQ. The CDR3 is 14 residues long. The V and J ends lost 0 bases and 0 bases respectively, with 5 bases between them. The CDR3 bases are TGCGCCAGCAGCTTGGACAGAAGCACAGATACGCAGTATTTT. Translation gives CASSLDRSTDTQYF.

The chain carries TRBV28 and TRBJ1-5; D is unresolved. Trimming shortened V by 3 bases and J by 6 bases, and 18 bases separated the two germline ends. Germline V gene sequence: CDR1 MDHEN, CDR2 SYDVKM. The CDR3 length is 16 residues. The CDR3 reads CASSLVGGDTTQPQHF. In DNA form, the CDR3 reads TGTGCCAGCAGTTTGGTGGGCGGGGATACGACTCAGCCCCAGCATTTT.

The rearrangement uses TRBV18 and TRBJ2-7, with TRBD2 identical over 14 bases. CDR1 is KGHSH and CDR2 is LQKENI in the germline V gene. V was pared by 6 bases and J by 6 bases, with 16 bases of the junction left unmatched. This CDR3 has 18 residues. CDR3 amino acids: CASSSKRTSGGLISEQYF. CDR3 in DNA: TGTGCCAGCTCTTCGAAACGGACTAGCGGGGGGCTAATAAGCGAGCAGTACTTC.

The chain recombines TRBV4-1 with TRBJ1-5, with a tentative D call TRBD1 (5 bases). Per the germline V gene, CDR1 is MGHRA and CDR2 is YSYEKL. This CDR3 spans 15 amino acids. The V end was cut by 2 bases, the J end by 8 bases, with 16 bases between. The CDR3, as DNA: TGCGCCAGCAGCCAATACGGGCCGGGGGGGGAGCCCCAGCATTTT. Translating gives CASSQYGPGGEPQHF.

The genes are TRBV6-5 and TRBJ1-1; maybe TRBD1 (5 bases). There are 15 residues in the CDR3. The germline V gene encodes CDR1 MNHEY and CDR2 SVGAGI. V lost 7 bases to trimming and J lost 6 bases, with 21 bases between them. The CDR3 is CASTQAGSVGAEAFF. The CDR3, as DNA: TGTGCCAGCACCCAAGCAGGGTCCGTCGGGGCTGAAGCTTTCTTT.

The chain employs TRBV7-9 and TRBJ1-1, with TRBD1 as a possible D gene (6 bases). The germline V gene encodes CDR1 SEHNR and CDR2 FQNEAQ (reference sequence). The CDR3 is 15 residues long. Trimming cost V 5 bases and J 6 bases, with 19 bases left between them. The CDR3: CASSQEDSLRSEAFF. CDR3 nucleotide sequence: TGTGCCAGCAGCCAAGAGGACAGCCTACGATCTGAAGCTTTCTTT.

This clone came up a few times. The chain couples TRBV6-1 to TRBJ1-1; maybe TRBD1 (6 bases). Germline CDR1 MNHNS, CDR2 SASEGT. This CDR3 contains 15 residues. V dropped 0 bases and J dropped 4 bases, with 12 bases sitting between them. DNA of the CDR3: TGTGCCAGCAGTGAAGCGGGGGGGGGCGGCACTGAAGCTTTCTTT. Protein sequence: CASSEAGGGGTEAFF.

This clone was counted a few times. The rearrangement joins TRBV2 to TRBJ1-6; unclear D gene. V dropped 4 bases and J dropped 0 bases, with 7 bases sitting between them. Germline V gene sequence: CDR1 SNHLY, CDR2 FYNNEI. The CDR3 has 15 residues. The DNA for the CDR3 is TGTGCCAGCAGTGTCTCAGACTCCTATAATTCACCCCTCCACTTT. Translation gives CASSVSDSYNSPLHF.

CDR3 coding DNA: TGCAGTGCTAGCGACAGGGTCGAGCAGTACTTC. It translates to CSASDRVEQYF. This chain uses TRBV20-1 with TRBJ2-7; 7 bases are shared with TRBD1. Germline loops: CDR1 DFQATT, CDR2 SNEGSKA (reference sequence). The J segment lost 6 bases and the V segment lost 3 bases, leaving 2 bases of the junction unmatched. The CDR3 is 11 residues long.

The chain has TRBV5-4 and TRBJ2-1; 7 bases align to TRBD2. Germline CDR1 is SGHNT and CDR2 is YYREEE (reference sequence). The CDR3 runs 13 residues. V lost 2 bases, J lost 12 bases, and 8 bases stayed unmatched. The CDR3 region is CASSFDSGSGQFF. The CDR3 DNA is TGTGCCAGCAGCTTCGATAGCGGGTCCGGGCAGTTCTTC.

CDR3 in DNA: TGCGCCAGCAGTGAGGGGACAGGGGTCTATGAAGCTTTCTTT. The encoded protein is CASSEGTGVYEAFF. The chain employs TRBV10-1 and TRBJ1-1; 10 nucleotides line up with TRBD1. Germline values: CDR1 WNHNN, CDR2 SYGVQD (reference sequence). The CDR3 consists of 14 residues. V shed 2 bases, J shed 7 bases, and the junction held 4 bases outside the gene matches.

The J gene is TRBJ2-7, the V gene TRBV6-1; 7 bases align to TRBD2. Trimming cost V 1 base and J 12 bases; bases outside gene matches: 12. The CDR3 runs 14 residues. Germline V lookup: CDR1 MNHNS, CDR2 SASEGT. This chain's CDR3 is CASSEEGSGFGTYF. CDR3 nucleotides: TGTGCCAGCAGTGAAGAAGGTAGCGGGTTCGGCACGTACTTC.

V is TRBV6-5 and J is TRBJ1-1, with 9 bases matching TRBD1. The CDR3 runs 13 residues. V trimming: 6 bases; J trimming: 6 bases; junction bases outside the gene matches: 5. CDR1 and CDR2 (germline): MNHEY, SVGAGI. CDR3 amino acids: CASRHRGQAEAFF. CDR3 nucleotides: TGTGCCAGCAGGCACAGGGGGCAGGCTGAAGCTTTCTTT.